A single sample is the source of the 14 T cell receptor beta chains below, sequenced in a study of blood T cell repertoires in COVID-19. Libraries were prepared by immunoSEQ multiplex PCR; TCRdb keeps only in-frame clonotypes and omits some of them. This sample yields a few hundred thousand clones, of which 89% are seen a single time; over 1% belongs to the top ten. The source material was peripheral blood. These receptor sequences come from a man in his forties or fifties with acute or convalescent COVID-19.

As concerns this clone: Other nucleotide sequences from this sample produce the same CDR3. The rearrangement joins TRBV24-1 to TRBJ2-2, with 9 bases lining up with TRBD1. The germline V gene has CDR1 KGHDR and CDR2 SFDVKD. CDR3 length: 15 residues. The V and J ends lost 4 bases and 6 bases, in that order; junction bases with no gene match: 5. As DNA, the CDR3 is TGTGCCACCAGTGACCCGGGACAGGGCGCCGGGGAGCTGTTTTTT. This sequence encodes CATSDPGQGAGELFF.

The gene calls are TRBV13 and TRBJ2-7, with D possibly being TRBD2 (5 bases). This CDR3 contains 11 residues. V gave up 3 bases and J gave up 6 bases, with 6 bases separating them. Germline V lookup: CDR1 PRHDT, CDR2 FYEKMQ (reference sequence). The CDR3 DNA reads as TGTGCCAGCAGCTTCCGGGGCGAGCAGTACTTC. This gives the protein CASSFRGEQYF.

This sequence joins TRBV29-1 and TRBJ2-1; 12 bases are shared with TRBD1. V lost 7 bases to trimming and J lost 7 bases; unmatched junction nucleotides: 11. Germline CDR1 and CDR2: SQVTM and ANQGSEA. The CDR3 spans 15 residues. CDR3 coding DNA: TGCAGCGCCCGTGCTCCGGGACAGGGGGCAAATGAGCAGTTCTTC. As protein: CSARAPGQGANEQFF.

This chain links TRBV7-2 with TRBJ1-1, with D perhaps TRBD1 (6 bases). This CDR3 is built from 14 residues. Germline-derived CDR1 and CDR2 are SGHTA and FQGNSA. V lost 5 bases, J lost 4 bases, and 14 bases lay in between. The CDR3, as DNA: TGTGCCAGCAGCCTCAGGGGCGGGGGCACTGAAGCTTTCTTT. Protein product: CASSLRGGGTEAFF. The full variable domain, rest sourced from reference TRBV7-2 and TRBJ1-1, is GAGVSQSPSNKVTEKGKDVELRCDPISGHTALYWYRQSLGQGLEFLIYFQGNSAPDKSGLPSDRFSAERTGGSVSTLTIQRTQQEDSAVYLCASSLRGGGTEAFFGQGTRLTVV.

The rearrangement joins TRBV30 to TRBJ2-3, with D possibly being TRBD1 (6 bases). The germline V gene has CDR1 GTSNPN and CDR2 SVGIG (reference sequence). V lost 4 bases to trimming and J lost 2 bases, with 13 bases between them. The CDR3 is 14 residues long. The CDR3 DNA is TGTGCCTGGAAGATACAGGGAAACACAGATACGCAGTATTTT. It translates to CAWKIQGNTDTQYF.

In this sample, this clone turned up a few times. V gene TRBV6-5 combines with J gene TRBJ1-1; the D gene is possibly TRBD1 (5 bases). V lost 0 bases and J 4 bases, leaving 9 bases between the germline ends. Germline CDR1 reads MNHEY; CDR2 reads SVGAGI. The CDR3 contains 14 residues. The CDR3 region has the DNA TGTGCCAGCAGTTACTCGGTTAGGGGCACTGAAGCTTTCTTT. Encoded protein: CASSYSVRGTEAFF.

This clone showed up just once. The gene calls are TRBV27 and TRBJ1-1; perhaps TRBD1 as D (5 bases). The length of the CDR3 is 15 residues. V was cut by 1 base and J by 1 base, with 10 bases left in between. CDR1 and CDR2 from the germline V gene are MNHEY and SMNVEV (reference sequence). The CDR3 DNA sequence: TGTGCCAGCAGTTTATATAGGGGCCCGAACACTGAAGCTTTCTTT. Protein: CASSLYRGPNTEAFF.

This clone has a handful of counts. The chain couples TRBV28 to TRBJ2-2; D call uncertain. There are 12 residues in the CDR3. CDR1 and CDR2 from the germline V gene are MDHEN and SYDVKM. V was cut by 7 bases and J by 5 bases, with 8 bases left in between. CDR3 amino acids: CASTYSTGELFF. CDR3 nucleotides: TGTGCCAGCACCTATTCGACCGGGGAGCTGTTTTTT.

This chain links TRBV6-6 with TRBJ2-7; D remains unclear. Trimming took off 6 bases at V and 5 bases at J, with 14 bases between the two ends. CDR1 MNHNY and CDR2 SVGAGI come from the germline V gene (reference sequence). The CDR3 length is 13 residues. This CDR3 is CASSIVLGNEQYF. The DNA of the CDR3 is TGTGCCAGCAGCATTGTATTGGGCAACGAGCAGTACTTC.

The chain combines TRBV3-1 (or the pseudogene TRBV3-2) with TRBJ2-5; D possibly corresponds to TRBD1 (5 bases). Germline CDR1 and CDR2: LGHDT and YNNKEL (reference sequence). The CDR3 has 14 residues. V was cut by 2 bases and J by 0 bases, with 7 bases left in between. In DNA form, the CDR3 reads TGTGCCAGCAGCCAACAGACAGACCAAGAGACCCAGTACTTC. Translated: CASSQQTDQETQYF.

The sample holds one count of this clone. This chain joins TRBV27 and TRBJ2-2, with TRBD1 identical over 7 bases. V was clipped by 7 bases and J by 5 bases; unmatched bases: 13. Germline assignment: CDR1 MNHEY and CDR2 SMNVEV (reference sequence). This CDR3 contains 16 residues. The CDR3 bases are TGTGCCAGCATGACCCCGGACAGGCTGAGGACCGGGGAGCTGTTTTTT. Residues: CASMTPDRLRTGELFF.

A single count supports this clone. The chain recombines TRBV5-5 with TRBJ1-5; TRBD1 matches 8 bases. Germline values: CDR1 SGHKS, CDR2 YYEKEE (reference sequence). V trimming: 5 bases; J trimming: 5 bases; junction bases outside the gene matches: 9. The CDR3 totals 15 residues. CDR3 protein: CASRLTGARDQPQHF. CDR3 DNA: TGTGCCAGCAGGTTGACAGGGGCTCGGGATCAGCCCCAGCATTTT.

The chain joins TRBV9 to TRBJ1-6; the D gene is possibly TRBD1 (6 bases). The CDR3 is made up of 16 amino acids. Trimming shortened V by 3 bases and J by 5 bases, and 15 bases separated the two germline ends. The germline V gene encodes CDR1 SGDLS and CDR2 YYNGEE. In DNA form, the CDR3 reads TGTGCCAGCAGCGCACCTCCGGGACACGATAATTCACCCCTCCACTTT. Amino acid sequence: CASSAPPGHDNSPLHF.

The chain employs TRBV3-1 (or the pseudogene TRBV3-2) and TRBJ2-7; 8 bases line up with TRBD2. The CDR3 consists of 13 residues. CDR1 is LGHDT and CDR2 is YNNKEL in the germline V gene (reference sequence). Trimming at V came to 4 bases and at J to 3 bases, leaving 2 bases not matched to a gene. CDR3 sequence (DNA): TGTGCCAGCAGCCCGGGACTAGGCTACGAGCAGTACTTC. Translating it yields CASSPGLGYEQYF.